This is a list of T cell receptor beta chains from one sample in a study of PD-1 blockade in classical Hodgkin lymphoma. Data came from immunoSEQ multiplex PCR; TCRdb stores just in-frame clones and leaves some out. Of around 53,000 clones detected, around 74% appear once; the ten largest clones hold approximately 12%. Sequences were derived from peripheral blood mononuclear cells (PBMCs), sampled before the fourth cycle of nivolumab. These receptors came from a human donor with classical Hodgkin lymphoma. Both conserved end residues are part of each CDR3. The D gene is left open where the match is weak. Part of the rows lack a size; the others show once, few, many or a class for expanded clones.

v_gene: TRBV28; d_gene: -; abundance: few; j_gene: TRBJ2-2; CDR3nt: TGTGCCAGCAGGCTAACAGGGAGCGCCACCGGGGAGCTGTTTTTT; CDR3aa: CASRLTGSATGELFF
v_gene: TRBV6-5; d_gene: TRBD1; abundance: -; j_gene: TRBJ2-7; CDR3nt: TGTGCCAGCAGTCCGGGACAGGGAATAAACGAGCAGTACTTC; CDR3aa: CASSPGQGINEQYF
v_gene: TRBV18; d_gene: -; abundance: -; j_gene: TRBJ2-3; CDR3nt: TGTGCCAGCTCACCAAGCAAGAGACGGAGCACAGATACGCAGTATTTT; CDR3aa: CASSPSKRRSTDTQYF
v_gene: TRBV29-1; d_gene: TRBD1; abundance: -; j_gene: TRBJ2-1; CDR3nt: TGCAGCGTTCCCCGGGACAGATCTTACAATGAGCAGTTCTTC; CDR3aa: CSVPRDRSYNEQFF
v_gene: TRBV28; d_gene: TRBD1; abundance: few; j_gene: TRBJ1-5; CDR3nt: TGTGCCAGCACCCCTGCAGGACAGGGAAGCAATCAGCCCCAGCATTTT; CDR3aa: CASTPAGQGSNQPQHF
v_gene: TRBV11-2; d_gene: -; abundance: few; j_gene: TRBJ1-1; CDR3nt: TGTGCCAGCAGCTTAAGGCAGGGCACTGAAGCTTTCTTT; CDR3aa: CASSLRQGTEAFF
v_gene: TRBV2; d_gene: TRBD2; abundance: -; j_gene: TRBJ2-1; CDR3nt: TGTGCCAGCAGTGAATGGGGACTAGCGGGAGGTTACAATGAGCAGTTCTTC; CDR3aa: CASSEWGLAGGYNEQFF
v_gene: TRBV5-1; d_gene: -; abundance: few; j_gene: TRBJ2-2; CDR3nt: TGCGCCAGCTCCGAAGCGGACACCGGGGAGCTGTTTTTT; CDR3aa: CASSEADTGELFF
v_gene: TRBV5-1; d_gene: -; abundance: -; j_gene: TRBJ1-3; CDR3nt: TGCGCCAGCAGCCCCTGGACTCTCTCTGGAAACACCATATATTTT; CDR3aa: CASSPWTLSGNTIYF
v_gene: TRBV7-9; d_gene: -; abundance: -; j_gene: TRBJ2-7; CDR3nt: TGTGCCAGCAGCTTAACCCCCGGCGAGCAGTACTTC; CDR3aa: CASSLTPGEQYF
v_gene: TRBV12-5; d_gene: -; abundance: -; j_gene: TRBJ2-2; CDR3nt: TGTGCTAGTGGTTTATTAAACACCGGGGAGCTGTTTTTT; CDR3aa: CASGLLNTGELFF
v_gene: TRBV19; d_gene: -; abundance: few; j_gene: TRBJ2-2; CDR3nt: TGTGCCAGTAGTATTAACCGGAACACCGGGGAGCTGTTTTTT; CDR3aa: CASSINRNTGELFF
v_gene: TRBV19; d_gene: -; abundance: once; j_gene: TRBJ1-5; CDR3nt: TGTGCCAGTAGTATAGACAGGGCCTCCTATCAGCCCCAGCATTTT; CDR3aa: CASSIDRASYQPQHF
v_gene: TRBV9; d_gene: -; abundance: -; j_gene: TRBJ1-3; CDR3nt: TGTGCCAGCAGCAAAGACTCTGGAAACACCATATATTTT; CDR3aa: CASSKDSGNTIYF
v_gene: TRBV6-6; d_gene: TRBD2; abundance: few; j_gene: TRBJ2-7; CDR3nt: TGTGCCAGCAGTTACGCGGCGGGAGAATCCCTCGAGCAGTACTTC; CDR3aa: CASSYAAGESLEQYF
v_gene: TRBV7-2; d_gene: -; abundance: -; j_gene: TRBJ1-1; CDR3nt: TGTGCCAGCAGCTTTACAGGGAACACTGAAGCTTTCTTT; CDR3aa: CASSFTGNTEAFF
v_gene: TRBV5-6; d_gene: -; abundance: few; j_gene: TRBJ2-2; CDR3nt: TGTGCCAGCAGCTTAAATCCGAACACCGGGGAGCTGTTTTTT; CDR3aa: CASSLNPNTGELFF
v_gene: TRBV5-1; d_gene: -; abundance: once; j_gene: TRBJ2-7; CDR3nt: TGCGCCAGCAGAATGGGAGGCCTTTCCTACGAGCAGTACTTC; CDR3aa: CASRMGGLSYEQYF
v_gene: TRBV30; d_gene: -; abundance: -; j_gene: TRBJ2-2; CDR3nt: TGTGCTCACCAGGAAGGGCCTAACACCGGGGAGCTGTTTTTT; CDR3aa: CAHQEGPNTGELFF
v_gene: TRBV20-1; d_gene: TRBD2; abundance: -; j_gene: TRBJ2-1; CDR3nt: TGCAGTCCTCTAGCGGGGAATGAGCAGTTCTTC; CDR3aa: CSPLAGNEQFF
v_gene: TRBV11-3; d_gene: -; abundance: few; j_gene: TRBJ2-7; CDR3nt: TGTGCCAGCAGCTTCACAGATTCCTACGAGCAGTACTTC; CDR3aa: CASSFTDSYEQYF
v_gene: TRBV19; d_gene: -; abundance: -; j_gene: TRBJ2-3; CDR3nt: TGTGCCAGTAGTACCCGACTTAGCATAGATACGCAGTATTTT; CDR3aa: CASSTRLSIDTQYF
v_gene: TRBV28; d_gene: -; abundance: -; j_gene: TRBJ1-5; CDR3nt: TGTGCCAGCGGCCTCCTCGGAGGGGGACCCGGAAGCAATCAGCCCCAGCATTTT; CDR3aa: CASGLLGGGPGSNQPQHF
v_gene: TRBV5-6; d_gene: -; abundance: -; j_gene: TRBJ1-1; CDR3nt: TGTGCCAGCAGCCGTATCTCGGGGGAAGCTTTCTTT; CDR3aa: CASSRISGEAFF
v_gene: TRBV7-2; d_gene: -; abundance: -; j_gene: TRBJ1-1; CDR3nt: TGTGCCAGCAGCTTACAGGGGATGGACACTGAAGCTTTCTTT; CDR3aa: CASSLQGMDTEAFF
v_gene: TRBV2; d_gene: -; abundance: -; j_gene: TRBJ2-1; CDR3nt: TGTGCCAGCAGTGAATTAAGGGAATACAATGAGCAGTTCTTC; CDR3aa: CASSELREYNEQFF
v_gene: TRBV7-9; d_gene: -; abundance: -; j_gene: TRBJ2-5; CDR3nt: TGTGCCAGCAGCGTCACTCCGGAAGAGACCCAGTACTTC; CDR3aa: CASSVTPEETQYF
v_gene: TRBV10-3; d_gene: -; abundance: -; j_gene: TRBJ2-3; CDR3nt: TGTGCCATCCGGCTTGGGGCAGATACGCAGTATTTT; CDR3aa: CAIRLGADTQYF
v_gene: TRBV19; d_gene: -; abundance: many; j_gene: TRBJ1-5; CDR3nt: TGTGCCACCGCGCGGGGGGAGGGACCCTATAGCAATCAGCCCCAGCATTTT; CDR3aa: CATARGEGPYSNQPQHF
v_gene: TRBV13; d_gene: TRBD1; abundance: -; j_gene: TRBJ2-3; CDR3nt: TGTGCCAGCAGCCAACTACCCGGGACAGAGCAGTATTTT; CDR3aa: CASSQLPGTEQYF
v_gene: TRBV28; d_gene: -; abundance: few; j_gene: TRBJ2-1; CDR3nt: TGTGCCAGCAGTTTAGGCATTTACAATGAGCAGTTCTTC; CDR3aa: CASSLGIYNEQFF
v_gene: TRBV29-1; d_gene: -; abundance: -; j_gene: TRBJ2-5; CDR3nt: TGCAGCGCTGCAAAGGTACAAGAGACCCAGTACTTC; CDR3aa: CSAAKVQETQYF
v_gene: TRBV18; d_gene: -; abundance: -; j_gene: TRBJ1-2; CDR3nt: TGTGCCAGCTCACAAGACCACCTACGCTATGGCTACACCTTC; CDR3aa: CASSQDHLRYGYTF
v_gene: TRBV6-1; d_gene: -; abundance: -; j_gene: TRBJ2-3; CDR3nt: TGTGCCAGCAGAGCCGAAGGGACAGATACGCAGTATTTT; CDR3aa: CASRAEGTDTQYF
v_gene: TRBV6-5; d_gene: TRBD2; abundance: -; j_gene: TRBJ2-7; CDR3nt: TGTGCCAGCAGTTACTTGGCGGGAGGCTACGAGCAGTACTTC; CDR3aa: CASSYLAGGYEQYF
v_gene: TRBV2; d_gene: -; abundance: -; j_gene: TRBJ2-1; CDR3nt: TGTGCCAGCAGTGAGAAGAGCGCCTACAATGAGCAGTTCTTC; CDR3aa: CASSEKSAYNEQFF
v_gene: TRBV6-5; d_gene: TRBD2; abundance: -; j_gene: TRBJ2-1; CDR3nt: TGTGCCAGCAGTGCTAGCGGGAGGACCTACAATGAGCAGTTCTTC; CDR3aa: CASSASGRTYNEQFF
v_gene: TRBV28; d_gene: -; abundance: -; j_gene: TRBJ2-3; CDR3nt: TGTGCCAGCAGTTTTCTCGGCGGGCCGATAGGGAGTTATACGCAGTATTTT; CDR3aa: CASSFLGGPIGSYTQYF
v_gene: TRBV7-9; d_gene: TRBD2; abundance: few; j_gene: TRBJ2-1; CDR3nt: TGTGCCAGCAGTTTAGAGGGCGGGAGGTACTATGAGCAGTTCTTC; CDR3aa: CASSLEGGRYYEQFF
v_gene: TRBV11-3; d_gene: TRBD2; abundance: few; j_gene: TRBJ2-1; CDR3nt: TGTGCCAGCAGCTTAATCGCTAGCGGGGGCTACAATGAGCAGTTCTTC; CDR3aa: CASSLIASGGYNEQFF
v_gene: TRBV7-9; d_gene: -; abundance: -; j_gene: TRBJ1-2; CDR3nt: TGTGCCAACAGCTTATATGTGGTGGAGAAGAACTATGGCTACACCTTC; CDR3aa: CANSLYVVEKNYGYTF
v_gene: TRBV6-5; d_gene: -; abundance: -; j_gene: TRBJ1-3; CDR3nt: TGTGCCAGCAGTTACTTAAGTAGAAACACCATATATTTT; CDR3aa: CASSYLSRNTIYF
v_gene: TRBV6-1; d_gene: TRBD1; abundance: once; j_gene: TRBJ1-3; CDR3nt: TGTGCCAGCAGTGAAGCAAGGACAGGGGTGGGAAACACCATATATTTT; CDR3aa: CASSEARTGVGNTIYF
v_gene: TRBV7-3; d_gene: -; abundance: -; j_gene: TRBJ2-1; CDR3nt: TGTGCCAGCAGCTTTGGGGAGACGGGTTACAATGAGCAGTTCTTC; CDR3aa: CASSFGETGYNEQFF
v_gene: TRBV5-1; d_gene: -; abundance: -; j_gene: TRBJ2-2; CDR3nt: TGCGCCAGCAGCTTGGAGCGGTCCAACGGGGAGCTGTTTTTT; CDR3aa: CASSLERSNGELFF